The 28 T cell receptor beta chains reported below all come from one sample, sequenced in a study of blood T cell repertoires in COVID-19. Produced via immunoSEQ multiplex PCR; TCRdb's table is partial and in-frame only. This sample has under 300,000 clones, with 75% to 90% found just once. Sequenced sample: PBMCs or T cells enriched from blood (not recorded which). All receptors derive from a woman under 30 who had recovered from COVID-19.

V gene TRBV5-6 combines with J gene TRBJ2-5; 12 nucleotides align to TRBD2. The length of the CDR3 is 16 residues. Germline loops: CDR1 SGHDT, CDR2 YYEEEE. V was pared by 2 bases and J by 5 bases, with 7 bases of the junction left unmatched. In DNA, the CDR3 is TGTGCCAGCAGCTTTCGATCTAGCGGGGGGGCCGAGACCCAGTACTTC. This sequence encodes CASSFRSSGGAETQYF. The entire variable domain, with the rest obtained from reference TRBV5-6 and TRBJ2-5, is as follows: DAGVTQSPTHLIKTRGQQVTLRCSPKSGHDTVSWYQQALGQGPQFIFQYYEEEERQRGNFPDRFSGHQFPNYSSELNVNALLLGDSALYLCASSFRSSGGAETQYFGPGTRLLVL.

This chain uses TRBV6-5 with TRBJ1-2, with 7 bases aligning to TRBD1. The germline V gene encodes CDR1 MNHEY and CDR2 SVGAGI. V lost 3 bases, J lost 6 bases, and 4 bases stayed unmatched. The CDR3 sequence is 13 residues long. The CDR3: CASSYRQGDGYTF. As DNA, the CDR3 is TGTGCCAGCAGTTATCGGCAGGGGGATGGCTACACCTTC.

The CDR3 protein is CAISESGDRDYGYTF. The CDR3 nucleotides read TGTGCCATCAGTGAGTCGGGAGACCGGGACTATGGCTACACCTTC. The V and J genes are TRBV10-3 and TRBJ1-2, with no clear D. There are 15 residues in the CDR3. Between the trimmed V and J ends, which lost 0 bases and 3 bases, there was a span of 11 bases. Per the germline V gene, CDR1 is ENHRY and CDR2 is SYGVKD.

The CDR3 here is CASSQRAPGDLLYTEAFF. CDR3 bases: TGCGCCAGCAGCCAACGGGCTCCCGGGGATCTCCTTTACACTGAAGCTTTCTTT. V is TRBV4-1 and J is TRBJ1-1; the D is unclear. CDR3 length: 18 residues. Trimming removed 2 bases at V and 3 bases at J, with 22 bases between. Germline-derived CDR1 and CDR2 are MGHRA and YSYEKL.

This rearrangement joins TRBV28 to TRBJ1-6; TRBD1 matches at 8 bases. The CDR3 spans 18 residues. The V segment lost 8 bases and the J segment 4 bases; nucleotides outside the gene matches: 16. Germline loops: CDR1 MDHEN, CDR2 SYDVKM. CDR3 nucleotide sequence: TGTGCCAGCTTCTACCGACAGGGGACTTTAACATATAATTCACCCCTCCACTTT. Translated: CASFYRQGTLTYNSPLHF.

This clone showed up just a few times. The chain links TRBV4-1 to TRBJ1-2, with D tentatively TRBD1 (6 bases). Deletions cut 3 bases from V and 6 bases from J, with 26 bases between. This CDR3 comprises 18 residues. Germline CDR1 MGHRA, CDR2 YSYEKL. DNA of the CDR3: TGCGCCAGCAGCCAGACCCCAAGAATAGAGGGGGTCATGGATGGCTACACCTTC. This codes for CASSQTPRIEGVMDGYTF.

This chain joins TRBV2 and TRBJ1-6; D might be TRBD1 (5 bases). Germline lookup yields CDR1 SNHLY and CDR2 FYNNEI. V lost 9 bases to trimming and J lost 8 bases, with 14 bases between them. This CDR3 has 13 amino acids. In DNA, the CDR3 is TGTGCCAGTCGGATAGGAGGGGATTCACCCCTCCACTTT. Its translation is CASRIGGDSPLHF.

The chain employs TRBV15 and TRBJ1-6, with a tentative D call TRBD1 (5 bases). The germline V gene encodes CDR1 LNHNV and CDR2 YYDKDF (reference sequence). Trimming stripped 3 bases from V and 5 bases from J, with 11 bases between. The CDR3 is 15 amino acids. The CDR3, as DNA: TGTGCCACCAGCAGCCTACGACAGAATAATTCACCCCTCCACTTT. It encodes CATSSLRQNNSPLHF.

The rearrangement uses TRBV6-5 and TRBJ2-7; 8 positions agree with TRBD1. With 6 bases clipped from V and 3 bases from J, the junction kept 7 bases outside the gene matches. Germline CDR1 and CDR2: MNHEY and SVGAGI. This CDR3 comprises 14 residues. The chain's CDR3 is CASRPPGQDYEQYF. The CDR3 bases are TGTGCCAGCAGGCCGCCGGGACAGGACTACGAGCAGTACTTC.

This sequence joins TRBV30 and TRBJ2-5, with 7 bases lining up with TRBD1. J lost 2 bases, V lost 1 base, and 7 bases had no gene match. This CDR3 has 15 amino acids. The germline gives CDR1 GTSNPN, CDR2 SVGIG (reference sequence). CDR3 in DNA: TGTGCCTGGAGTGGGGGGTCGACAGGGCAAGAGACCCAGTACTTC. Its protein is CAWSGGSTGQETQYF. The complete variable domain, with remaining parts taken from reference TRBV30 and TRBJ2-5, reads SQTIHQWPATLVQPVGSPLSLECTVEGTSNPNLYWYRQAAGRGLQLLFYSVGIGQISSEVPQNLSASRPQDRQFILSSKKLLLSDSGFYLCAWSGGSTGQETQYFGPGTRLLVL.

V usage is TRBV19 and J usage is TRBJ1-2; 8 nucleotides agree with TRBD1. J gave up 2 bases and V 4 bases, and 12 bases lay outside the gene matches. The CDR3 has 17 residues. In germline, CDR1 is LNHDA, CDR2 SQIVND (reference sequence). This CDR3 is CASSNRQGTSVNYGYTF. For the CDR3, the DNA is TGTGCCAGTAGTAACAGACAGGGGACCTCGGTAAACTATGGCTACACCTTC. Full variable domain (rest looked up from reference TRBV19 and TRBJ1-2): DGGITQSPKYLFRKEGQNVTLSCEQNLNHDAMYWYRQDPGQGLRLIYYSQIVNDFQKGDIAEGYSVSREKKESFPLTVTSAQKNPTAFYLCASSNRQGTSVNYGYTFGSGTRLTVV.

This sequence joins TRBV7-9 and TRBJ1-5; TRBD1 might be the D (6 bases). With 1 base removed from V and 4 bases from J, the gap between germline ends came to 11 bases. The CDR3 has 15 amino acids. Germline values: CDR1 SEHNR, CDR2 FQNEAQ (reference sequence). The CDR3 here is CASSLGQGTNQPQHF. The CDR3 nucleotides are TGTGCCAGCAGCTTAGGGCAGGGGACAAATCAGCCCCAGCATTTT. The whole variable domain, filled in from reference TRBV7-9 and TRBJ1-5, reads DTGVSQNPRHKITKRGQNVTFRCDPISEHNRLYWYRQTLGQGPEFLTYFQNEAQLEKSRLLSDRFSAERPKGSFSTLEIQRTEQGDSAMYLCASSLGQGTNQPQHFGDGTRLSIL.

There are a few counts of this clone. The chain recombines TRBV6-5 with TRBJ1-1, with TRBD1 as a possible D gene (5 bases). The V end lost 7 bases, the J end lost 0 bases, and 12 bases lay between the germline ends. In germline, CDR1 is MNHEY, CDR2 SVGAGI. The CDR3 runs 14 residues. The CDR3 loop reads CASTWGSMNTEAFF. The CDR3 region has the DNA TGTGCCAGCACTTGGGGCAGCATGAACACTGAAGCTTTCTTT.

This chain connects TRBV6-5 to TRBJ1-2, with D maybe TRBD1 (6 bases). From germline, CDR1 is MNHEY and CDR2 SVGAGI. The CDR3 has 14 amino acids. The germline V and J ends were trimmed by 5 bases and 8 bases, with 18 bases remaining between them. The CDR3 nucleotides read TGTGCCAGCAGTCTCGGGGACATGTATGAGGGCTACACCTTC. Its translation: CASSLGDMYEGYTF.

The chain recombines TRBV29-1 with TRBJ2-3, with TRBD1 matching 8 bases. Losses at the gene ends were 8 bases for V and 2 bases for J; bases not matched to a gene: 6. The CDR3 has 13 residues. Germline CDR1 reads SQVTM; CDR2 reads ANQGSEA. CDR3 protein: CSPLDRDTDTQYF. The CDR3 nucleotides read TGCAGCCCCCTGGACAGGGACACAGATACGCAGTATTTT.

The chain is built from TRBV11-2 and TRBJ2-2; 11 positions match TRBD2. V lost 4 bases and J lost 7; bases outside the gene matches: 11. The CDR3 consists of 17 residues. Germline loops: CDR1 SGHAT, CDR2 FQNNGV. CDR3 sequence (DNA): TGTGCCAGCAGCTGGCCGGGACTAGCGGCTACCCGCGGGGAGCTGTTTTTT. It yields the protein CASSWPGLAATRGELFF.

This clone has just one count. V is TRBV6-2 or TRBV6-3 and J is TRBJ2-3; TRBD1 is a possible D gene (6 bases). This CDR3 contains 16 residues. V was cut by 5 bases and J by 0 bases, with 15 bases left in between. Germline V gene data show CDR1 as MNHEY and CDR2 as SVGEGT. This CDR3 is CASSAPDRPSTDTQYF. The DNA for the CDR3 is TGTGCCAGCAGTGCCCCGGACAGACCTAGCACAGATACGCAGTATTTT.

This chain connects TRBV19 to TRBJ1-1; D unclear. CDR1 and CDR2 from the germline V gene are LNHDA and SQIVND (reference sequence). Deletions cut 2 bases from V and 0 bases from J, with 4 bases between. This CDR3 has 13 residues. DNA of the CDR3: TGTGCCAGTAGTATATCTCTGAACACTGAAGCTTTCTTT. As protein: CASSISLNTEAFF.

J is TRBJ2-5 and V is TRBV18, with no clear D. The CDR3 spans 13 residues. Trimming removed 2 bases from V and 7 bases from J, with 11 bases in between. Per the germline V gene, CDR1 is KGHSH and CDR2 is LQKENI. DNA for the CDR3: TGTGCCAGCTCACCAAACCCGGGTGTGACCCAGTACTTC. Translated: CASSPNPGVTQYF. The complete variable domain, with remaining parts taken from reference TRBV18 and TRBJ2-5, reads NAGVMQNPRHLVRRRGQEARLRCSPMKGHSHVYWYRQLPEEGLKFMVYLQKENIIDESGMPKERFSAEFPKEGPSILRIQQVVRGDSAAYFCASSPNPGVTQYFGPGTRLLVL.

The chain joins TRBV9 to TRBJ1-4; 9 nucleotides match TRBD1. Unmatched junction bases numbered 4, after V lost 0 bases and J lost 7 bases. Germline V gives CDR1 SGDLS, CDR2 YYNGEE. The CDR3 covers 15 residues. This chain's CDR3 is CASSVGDRVREKLFF. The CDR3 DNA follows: TGTGCCAGCAGCGTAGGGGACAGGGTTCGTGAAAAACTGTTTTTT.

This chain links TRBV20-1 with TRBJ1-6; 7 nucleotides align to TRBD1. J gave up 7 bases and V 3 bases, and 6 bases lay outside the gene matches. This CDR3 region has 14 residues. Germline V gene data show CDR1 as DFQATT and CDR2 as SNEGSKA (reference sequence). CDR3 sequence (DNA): TGCAGTGCTAGTCTAACAGGGGAAAATTCACCCCTCCACTTT. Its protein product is CSASLTGENSPLHF.

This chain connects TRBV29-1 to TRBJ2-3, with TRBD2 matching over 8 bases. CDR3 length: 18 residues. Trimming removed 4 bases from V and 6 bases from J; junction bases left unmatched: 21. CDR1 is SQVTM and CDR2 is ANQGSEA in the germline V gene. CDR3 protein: CSVAGDGLAGQARDTQYF. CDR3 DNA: TGCAGCGTTGCTGGGGACGGCCTAGCGGGTCAGGCACGGGATACGCAGTATTTT.

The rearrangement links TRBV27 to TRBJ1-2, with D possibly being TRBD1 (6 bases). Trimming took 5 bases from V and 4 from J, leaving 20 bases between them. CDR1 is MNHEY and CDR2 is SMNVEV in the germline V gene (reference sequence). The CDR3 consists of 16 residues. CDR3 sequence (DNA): TGTGCCAGCAGTCTAGAACAGGGTTTTGTGGGCTATGGCTACACCTTC. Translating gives CASSLEQGFVGYGYTF.

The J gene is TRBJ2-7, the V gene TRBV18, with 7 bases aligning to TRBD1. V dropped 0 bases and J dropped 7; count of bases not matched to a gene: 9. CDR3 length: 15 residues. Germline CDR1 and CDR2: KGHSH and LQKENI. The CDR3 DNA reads TGTGCCAGCTCACCACCCACAGGGGCGAACTTGGAGCAGTACTTC. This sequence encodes CASSPPTGANLEQYF.

DNA for the CDR3: TGTGCCAGCAGCAGAGGACAGGGCCCGCTGTTAGCTTTCTTT. It specifies CASSRGQGPLLAFF. This chain joins TRBV6-5 and TRBJ1-1, with 8 bases fitting TRBD1. The V gene end was trimmed by 6 bases and the J gene end by 10 bases; junction bases not matched to a gene: 13. The CDR3 sequence is 14 residues long. Looked up from germline, CDR1 is MNHEY and CDR2 is SVGAGI.

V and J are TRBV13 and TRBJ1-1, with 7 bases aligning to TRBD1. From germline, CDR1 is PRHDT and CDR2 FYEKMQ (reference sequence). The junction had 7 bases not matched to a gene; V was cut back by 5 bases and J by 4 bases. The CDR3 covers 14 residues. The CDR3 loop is CASSLTDRATEAFF. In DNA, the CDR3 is TGTGCCAGCAGCCTTACCGACAGGGCCACTGAAGCTTTCTTT. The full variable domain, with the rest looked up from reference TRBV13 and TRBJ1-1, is AAGVIQSPRHLIKEKRETATLKCYPIPRHDTVYWYQQGPGQDPQFLISFYEKMQSDKGSIPDRFSAQQFSDYHSELNMSSLELGDSALYFCASSLTDRATEAFFGQGTRLTVV.

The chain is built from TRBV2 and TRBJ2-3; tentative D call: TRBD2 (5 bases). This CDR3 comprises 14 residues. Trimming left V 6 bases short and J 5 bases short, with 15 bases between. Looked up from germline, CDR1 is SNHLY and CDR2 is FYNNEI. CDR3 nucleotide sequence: TGTGCCAGCAGGACTACTAGTGCGGGAGATACGCAGTATTTT. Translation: CASRTTSAGDTQYF.

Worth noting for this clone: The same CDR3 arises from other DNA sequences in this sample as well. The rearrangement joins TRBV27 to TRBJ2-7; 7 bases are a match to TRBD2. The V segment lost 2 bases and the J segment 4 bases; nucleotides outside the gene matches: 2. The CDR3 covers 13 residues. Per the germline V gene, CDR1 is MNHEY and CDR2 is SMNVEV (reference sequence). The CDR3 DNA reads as TGTGCCAGCAGTTTAAGGGGAGGGTACGAGCAGTACTTC. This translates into CASSLRGGYEQYF.